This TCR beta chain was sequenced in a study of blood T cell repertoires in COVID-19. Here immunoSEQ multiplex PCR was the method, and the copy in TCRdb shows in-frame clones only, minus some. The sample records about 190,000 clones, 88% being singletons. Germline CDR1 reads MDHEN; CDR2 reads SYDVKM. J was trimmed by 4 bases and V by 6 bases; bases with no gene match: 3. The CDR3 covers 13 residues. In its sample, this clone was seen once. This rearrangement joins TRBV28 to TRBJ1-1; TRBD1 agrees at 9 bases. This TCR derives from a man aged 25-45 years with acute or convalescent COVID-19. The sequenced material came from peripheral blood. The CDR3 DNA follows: TGTGCCAGCAGGGTGACAGGGGGCACTGAAGCTTTCTTT. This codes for CASRVTGGTEAFF.